A single count supports the clone carrying this T cell receptor (beta chain). Its antigen is currently unknown. These data originate in a study of PD-1 blockade in classical Hodgkin lymphoma. Across the whole study: Intravenous infusions of nivolumab 3 mg/kg reached patients every 2 weeks.

J was trimmed by 6 bases and V by 6 bases; bases with no gene match: 16. CDR1 and CDR2 (germline): MNHEY, SMNVEV (reference sequence). The CDR3 runs to 18 residues. Each patient relapsed following autologous stem cell transplantation, and prior brentuximab vedotin exposure differed. Method: immunoSEQ multiplex PCR; TCRdb's copy keeps in-frame clones and lacks some. The sample holds roughly 41,000 clones, 85% to 90% seen once. Study findings and constraints: For complete responders, baseline diversity was comparable to that of newly diagnosed patients. Repertoire differences have undefined causes, possibly disease activity or prior therapy. Newly diagnosed patients were said to have less baseline TCR diversity than healthy donors did.

The sequence was collected from a human donor with classical Hodgkin lymphoma. This specimen consisted of peripheral blood mononuclear cells (PBMCs), obtained before the second cycle of nivolumab. This chain connects TRBV27 to TRBJ2-1; 11 positions agree with TRBD2. For the CDR3, the DNA is TGTGCCAGCAGGCAACAGGGGGCACTAGCGGGAGTTAGCAATGAGCAGTTCTTC. This sequence encodes CASRQQGALAGVSNEQFF.